This T cell receptor beta chain was observed in a study of T cells in Graves' hyperthyroidism and ophthalmopathy. Study context: At the time of initial diagnosis and before any treatment, peripheral blood was collected.

Amplified TCR beta CDR3 regions derived from RNA transcripts. Researchers ran a first-round RT-PCR on the TCR CDR3 using the HTBI primer set. TCRdb itself ran the multiplex PCR reads through MiXCR, one entry per CDR3 protein. The sample records 450,000 to 600,000 distinct CDR3 sequences, 20% being singletons. The sample holds a few counts of this clonotype. Its matching antigen is unknown. Patients affected by ophthalmopathy presented a Clinical Activity Score of at least 3, a NOSPECS grade of at least 4, and disease duration below 3 months. Study-level points and caveats: Blood also held most thyroid clonotypes expanded beyond 0.001.

The sequenced sample was blood. This sequence originates from a middle-aged man with Graves' ophthalmopathy.

DNA for the CDR3: TGTGCCAGCAGTTTAGAGCCTCAGCGGGGTGAGCAGTTCTTC. Translation gives CASSLEPQRGEQFF. The V gene is TRBV28, the J gene TRBJ2-1, with 7 bases aligning to TRBD2. With 2 bases clipped from V and 9 bases from J, the junction kept 7 bases outside the gene matches. The germline CDR1 and CDR2 sequences are MDHEN and SYDVKM. The CDR3 consists of 14 residues.